This record covers a single T cell receptor beta chain. Its antigen remains unknown. These data originate in a study of blood T cells in healthy people across ages. Study conclusions and caveats: In long-lived donors, naive CD4+ cell counts and diversity exceeded those of aged donors. Measured against age, TCR beta diversity per million T cells decreased in a roughly linear manner. Diversity figures derived from one million T cells were judged to underestimate the true value.

Germline values: CDR1 DFQATT, CDR2 SNEGSKA (reference sequence). The CDR3 sequence is 12 residues long. Using a J-beta primer mix together with a sample-barcoded 5' primer, a second PCR was run for 7 to 11 cycles. Each cDNA molecule received a tag from a template-switch adaptor that had 12 random nucleotides. TCRdb re-called the 5' RACE reads with MiXCR, one entry per CDR3 protein. Of 1.6 million or so distinct CDR3 sequences in the sample, roughly 32% are singletons; the top ten hold over 9%. The TCR was taken from a woman in her twenties or thirties in good health. The chain combines TRBV20-1 with TRBJ2-7, with 10 positions matching TRBD2. Sequencing input: blood. This CDR3 is CRADSTSGEQYF. The CDR3 nucleotides read TGCAGGGCGGATTCGACTAGCGGGGAGCAGTACTTC.